This TCR beta chain was identified in a study of long-term antiretroviral therapy in people with HIV. Findings and limits, study-wide: Repertoires with HIV possessed tighter CDR3 length spans than those of controls. On ART adherence, viral resistance or therapy changes, no data were available.

Turning to this clone: Its antigen is not identified.

The assay used was immunoSEQ (version v3.0), run at survey level. Each sample aimed for 40,000-50,000 sequenced T-cell genomes. TCRdb keeps only in-frame clones here, not all; method: immunoSEQ multiplex PCR. The sample consists of some 29,000 clones, 85% to 90% of them appearing once. The CDR3 covers 13 residues. The germline V gene encodes CDR1 KGHSH and CDR2 LQKENI. The V gene end was trimmed by 5 bases and the J gene end by 7 bases; junction bases not matched to a gene: 7. Going into DNA extraction, samples held about 0.95-10 million cryopreserved PBMC. The clonotype comes from a man aged 50-60 years with HIV. The chain links TRBV18 to TRBJ1-1, with 7 bases that match TRBD1. The specimen was unsorted PBMCs, collected 3.2 years before starting antiretroviral therapy. The CDR3 protein is CASSKGQDIEAFF. The CDR3 DNA reads as TGTGCCAGCTCAAAAGGACAGGACATTGAAGCTTTCTTT.